This TCR beta chain emerged from a study of OX40 agonist ivuxolimab in advanced cancers. From germline, CDR1 is SGHTA and CDR2 FQGNSA. The CDR3 loop spans 16 amino acids. V dropped 5 bases and J dropped 7; count of bases not matched to a gene: 15. Some clones are missing from TCRdb's copy, which holds only in-frame ones; the method was immunoSEQ multiplex PCR. The sample records some 77,000 clones, around 83% being singletons. The table lists this clone with a few counts. Here the sequenced sample was CD4+ or CD8+ T cells sorted from blood, taken in a trial of the OX40 agonist ivuxolimab. This chain uses TRBV7-2 with TRBJ2-3, with TRBD2 identical over 7 bases. The TCR comes from an adult with an advanced solid tumor such as melanoma, head and neck, liver or kidney cancer. The CDR3 here is CASSPKTSPLWNTQYF. CDR3 nucleotide sequence: TGTGCCAGCAGCCCTAAGACTAGCCCACTATGGAATACGCAGTATTTT. Full variable domain (missing parts from reference TRBV7-2 and TRBJ2-3): GAGVSQSPSNKVTEKGKDVELRCDPISGHTALYWYRQSLGQGLEFLIYFQGNSAPDKSGLPSDRFSAERTGGSVSTLTIQRTQQEDSAVYLCASSPKTSPLWNTQYFGPGTRLTVL.